This T cell receptor beta chain was captured in a study of regulatory T cells in long-lasting Graves disease. This clonotype was picked up a small number of times. In building TCR beta libraries, iRepertoire HTBI primers were used together with Arm-PCR of CDR3 regions. TCRdb recomputed calls from the multiplex PCR reads with MiXCR, one row per CDR3 protein. The sample lists some 340,000 distinct CDR3 sequences; approximately 23% were seen once. Time point indicated: persistent/refractory GD, antithyroid drugs over 5 years with positive TRAb. RNA from PBMCs was the source of the TCR library. Germline V gene lookup returns CDR1 MNHEY and CDR2 SVGAGI. V trimming: 2 bases; J trimming: 0 bases; junction bases outside the gene matches: 7. The CDR3 runs to 16 residues.

The sample in question was peripheral blood mononuclear cells (PBMCs), obtained when the disease was refractory, from a patient treated with antithyroid drugs. This receptor was obtained from a woman aged 40 to 50 with Graves disease. The V call is TRBV6-5, the J call TRBJ2-7, with 7 bases matching TRBD1. DNA of the CDR3: TGTGCCAGCAGTTACCTCCCGGGACAGATCTCCTACGAGCAGTACTTC. It codes for CASSYLPGQISYEQYF.